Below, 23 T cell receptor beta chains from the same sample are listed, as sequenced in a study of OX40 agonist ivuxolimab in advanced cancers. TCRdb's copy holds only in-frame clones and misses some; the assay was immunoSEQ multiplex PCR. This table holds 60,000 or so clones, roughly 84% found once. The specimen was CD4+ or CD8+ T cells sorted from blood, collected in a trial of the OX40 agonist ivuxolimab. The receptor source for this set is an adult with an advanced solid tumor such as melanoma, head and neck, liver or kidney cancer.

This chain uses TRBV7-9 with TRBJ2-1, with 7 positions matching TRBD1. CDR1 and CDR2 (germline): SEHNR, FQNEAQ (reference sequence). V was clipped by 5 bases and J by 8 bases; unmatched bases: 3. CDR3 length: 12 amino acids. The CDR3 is CASSPTGYEQFF. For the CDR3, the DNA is TGTGCCAGCAGCCCGACAGGGTATGAGCAGTTCTTC.

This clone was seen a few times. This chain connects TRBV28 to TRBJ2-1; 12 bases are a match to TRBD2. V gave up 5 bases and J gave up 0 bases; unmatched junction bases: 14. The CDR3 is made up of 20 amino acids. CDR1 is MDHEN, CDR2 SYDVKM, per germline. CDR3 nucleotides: TGTGCCAGCAGTCTTACTAGCGGGAGGCCTCGCACGAACTCCTACAATGAGCAGTTCTTC. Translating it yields CASSLTSGRPRTNSYNEQFF.

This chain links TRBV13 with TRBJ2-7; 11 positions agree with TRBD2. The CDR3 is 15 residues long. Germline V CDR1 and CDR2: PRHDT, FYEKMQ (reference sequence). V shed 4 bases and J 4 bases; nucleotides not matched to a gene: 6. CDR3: CASSSTGTSGYEQYF. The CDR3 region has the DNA TGTGCCAGCAGCTCAACCGGGACTAGCGGATACGAGCAGTACTTC.

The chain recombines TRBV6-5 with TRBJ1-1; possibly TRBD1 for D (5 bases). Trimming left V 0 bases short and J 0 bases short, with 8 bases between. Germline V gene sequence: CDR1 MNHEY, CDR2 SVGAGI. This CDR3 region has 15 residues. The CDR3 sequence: CASSYSWTLNTEAFF. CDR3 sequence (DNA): TGTGCCAGCAGTTACTCATGGACACTGAACACTGAAGCTTTCTTT.

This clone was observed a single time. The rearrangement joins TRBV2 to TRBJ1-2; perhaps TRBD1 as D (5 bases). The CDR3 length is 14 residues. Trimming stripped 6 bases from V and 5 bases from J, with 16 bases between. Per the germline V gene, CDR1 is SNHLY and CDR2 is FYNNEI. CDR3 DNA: TGTGCCAGCAGCAAGGACACCCGCGGGTATGGCTACACCTTC. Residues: CASSKDTRGYGYTF.

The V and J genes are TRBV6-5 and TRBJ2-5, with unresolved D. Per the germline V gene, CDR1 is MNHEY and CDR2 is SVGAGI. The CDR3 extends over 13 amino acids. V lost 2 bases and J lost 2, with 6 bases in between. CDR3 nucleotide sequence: TGTGCCAGCAGTTACCGGATTCAAGAGACCCAGTACTTC. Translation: CASSYRIQETQYF.

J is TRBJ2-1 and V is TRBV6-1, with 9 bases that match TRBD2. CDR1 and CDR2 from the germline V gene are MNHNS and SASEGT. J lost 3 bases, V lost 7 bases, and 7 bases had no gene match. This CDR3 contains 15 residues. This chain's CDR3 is CASMVLAGNYNEQFF. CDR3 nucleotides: TGTGCCAGCATGGTGCTAGCGGGAAACTACAATGAGCAGTTCTTC.

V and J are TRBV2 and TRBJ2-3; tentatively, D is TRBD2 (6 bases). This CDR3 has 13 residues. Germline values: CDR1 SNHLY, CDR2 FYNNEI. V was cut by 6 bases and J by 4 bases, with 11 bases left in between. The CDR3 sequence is CASSSRRADTQYF. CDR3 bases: TGTGCCAGCAGCAGCAGGAGGGCAGATACGCAGTATTTT. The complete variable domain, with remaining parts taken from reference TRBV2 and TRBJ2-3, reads EPEVTQTPSHQVTQMGQEVILRCVPISNHLYFYWYRQILGQKVEFLVSFYNNEISEKSEIFDDQFSVERPDGSNFTLKIRSTKLEDSAMYFCASSSRRADTQYFGPGTRLTVL.

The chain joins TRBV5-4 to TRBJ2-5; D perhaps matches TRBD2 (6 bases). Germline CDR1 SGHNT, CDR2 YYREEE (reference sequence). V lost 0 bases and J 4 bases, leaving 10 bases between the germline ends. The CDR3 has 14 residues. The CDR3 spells CASSLEGGRETQYF. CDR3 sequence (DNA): TGTGCCAGCAGCTTGGAAGGAGGGCGAGAGACCCAGTACTTC.

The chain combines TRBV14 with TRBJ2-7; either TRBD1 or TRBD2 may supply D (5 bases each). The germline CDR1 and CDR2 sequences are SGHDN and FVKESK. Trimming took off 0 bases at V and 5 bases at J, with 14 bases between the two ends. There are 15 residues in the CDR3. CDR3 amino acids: CASSQDWGSRDEQYF. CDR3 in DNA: TGTGCCAGCAGCCAAGATTGGGGGAGTAGGGACGAGCAGTACTTC.

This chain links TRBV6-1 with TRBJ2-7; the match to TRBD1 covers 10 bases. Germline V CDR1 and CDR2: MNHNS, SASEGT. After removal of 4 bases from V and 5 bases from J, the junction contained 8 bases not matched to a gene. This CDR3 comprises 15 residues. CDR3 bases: TGTGCCAGCAGTGTATCGACAGGGGGCTTCGACGAGCAGTACTTC. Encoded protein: CASSVSTGGFDEQYF.

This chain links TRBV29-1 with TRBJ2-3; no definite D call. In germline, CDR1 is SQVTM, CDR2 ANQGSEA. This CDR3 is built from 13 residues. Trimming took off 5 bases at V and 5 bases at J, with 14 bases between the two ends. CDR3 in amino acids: CSVPIPGGDTQYF. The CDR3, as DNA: TGCAGCGTTCCTATACCGGGTGGAGATACGCAGTATTTT.

CDR3 sequence: CASSIGQGNQPQHF. In DNA form, the CDR3 reads TGTGCCAGCAGCATCGGACAGGGTAATCAGCCCCAGCATTTT. V is TRBV7-8 and J is TRBJ1-5; 8 nucleotides agree with TRBD1. Germline CDR1 reads SGHVS; CDR2 reads FQNEAQ. The CDR3 runs 14 residues. V shed 5 bases, J shed 4 bases, and the junction held 4 bases outside the gene matches.

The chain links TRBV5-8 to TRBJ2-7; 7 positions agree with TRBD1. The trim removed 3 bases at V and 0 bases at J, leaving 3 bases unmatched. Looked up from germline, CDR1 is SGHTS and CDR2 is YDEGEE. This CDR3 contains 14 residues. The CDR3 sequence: CASSSDRVSYEQYF. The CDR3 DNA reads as TGTGCCAGCAGCTCCGACAGGGTCTCCTACGAGCAGTACTTC.

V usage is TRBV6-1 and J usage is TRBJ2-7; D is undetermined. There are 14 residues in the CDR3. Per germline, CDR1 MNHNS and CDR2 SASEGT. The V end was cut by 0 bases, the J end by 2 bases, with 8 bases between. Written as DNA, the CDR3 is TGTGCCAGCAGTGAAGCCCCAGTTCCCTACGAGCAGTACTTC. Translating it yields CASSEAPVPYEQYF.

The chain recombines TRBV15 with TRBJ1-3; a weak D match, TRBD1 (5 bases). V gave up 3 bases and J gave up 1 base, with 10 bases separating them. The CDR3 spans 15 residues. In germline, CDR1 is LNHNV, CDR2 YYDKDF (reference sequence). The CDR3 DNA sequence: TGTGCCACCAGCAGGGATAGGGGATCTGGAAACACCATATATTTT. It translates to CATSRDRGSGNTIYF.

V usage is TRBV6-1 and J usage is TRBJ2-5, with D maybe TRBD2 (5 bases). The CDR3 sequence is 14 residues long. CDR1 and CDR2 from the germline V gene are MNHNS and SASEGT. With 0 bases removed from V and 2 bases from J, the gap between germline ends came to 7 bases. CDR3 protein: CASSEAGVQETQYF. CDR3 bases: TGTGCCAGCAGTGAAGCCGGGGTTCAAGAGACCCAGTACTTC.

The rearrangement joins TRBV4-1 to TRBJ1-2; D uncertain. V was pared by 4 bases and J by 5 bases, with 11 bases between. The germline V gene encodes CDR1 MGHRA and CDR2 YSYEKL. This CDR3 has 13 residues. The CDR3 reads CASSPNALYGYTF. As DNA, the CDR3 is TGCGCCAGCAGCCCAAATGCCCTTTATGGCTACACCTTC.

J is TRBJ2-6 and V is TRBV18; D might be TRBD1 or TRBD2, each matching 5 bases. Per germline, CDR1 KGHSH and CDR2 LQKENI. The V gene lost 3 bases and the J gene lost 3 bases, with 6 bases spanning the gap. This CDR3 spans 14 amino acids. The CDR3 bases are TGTGCCAGCTCACCTGGGGGTGGGGCCAACGTCCTGACTTTC. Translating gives CASSPGGGANVLTF. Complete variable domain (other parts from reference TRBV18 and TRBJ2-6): NAGVMQNPRHLVRRRGQEARLRCSPMKGHSHVYWYRQLPEEGLKFMVYLQKENIIDESGMPKERFSAEFPKEGPSILRIQQVVRGDSAAYFCASSPGGGANVLTFGAGSRLTVL.

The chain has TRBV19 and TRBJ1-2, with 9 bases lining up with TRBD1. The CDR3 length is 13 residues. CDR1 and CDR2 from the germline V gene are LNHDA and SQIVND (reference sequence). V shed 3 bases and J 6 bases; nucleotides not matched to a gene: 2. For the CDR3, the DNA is TGTGCCAGTAGTATCGGGACAGGGCATGGCTACACCTTC. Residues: CASSIGTGHGYTF.

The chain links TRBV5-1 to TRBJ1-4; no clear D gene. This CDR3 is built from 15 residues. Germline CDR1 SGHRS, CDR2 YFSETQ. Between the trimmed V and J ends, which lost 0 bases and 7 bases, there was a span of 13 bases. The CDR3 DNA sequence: TGCGCCAGCAGCTTGGATGGGAGTTTGAGTGAAAAACTGTTTTTT. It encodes CASSLDGSLSEKLFF.

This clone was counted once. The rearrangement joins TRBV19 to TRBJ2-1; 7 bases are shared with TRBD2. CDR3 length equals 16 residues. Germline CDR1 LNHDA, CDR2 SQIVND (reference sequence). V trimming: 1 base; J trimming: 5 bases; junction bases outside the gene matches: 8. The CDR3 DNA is TGTGCCAGTAGTATAGCTGGCGGGAGAGGCCACAATGAGCAGTTCTTC. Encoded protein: CASSIAGGRGHNEQFF.

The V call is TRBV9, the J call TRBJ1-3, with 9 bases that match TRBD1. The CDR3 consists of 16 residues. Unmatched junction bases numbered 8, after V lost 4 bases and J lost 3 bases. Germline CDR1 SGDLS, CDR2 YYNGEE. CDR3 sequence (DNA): TGTGCCAGCAGCCAATTCGGGACAGGGAGTGGAAACACCATATATTTT. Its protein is CASSQFGTGSGNTIYF.